Below, 16 T cell receptor beta chains from the same sample are listed, as sequenced in a study of blood T cells in healthy people across ages. The authors ran a second PCR of roughly 6 to 12 cycles using a sample-barcoded 5' primer and a J-beta primer mix. TCRdb analysed the 5' RACE reads with MiXCR anew, one entry per CDR3 protein. The data hold approximately 1.5 million distinct CDR3 sequences, with about 32% observed a single time. Sequencing was done on a sample of blood. These receptors were obtained from a woman in her 30s in good health.

V gene TRBV12-3 or TRBV12-4 combines with J gene TRBJ2-3; 8 bases agree with TRBD2. V shed 7 bases, J shed 1 base, and the junction held 7 bases outside the gene matches. The CDR3 is made up of 15 amino acids. The DNA of the CDR3 is TGTGCCAGCACCTACGGGGGGGCGGGCACAGATACGCAGTATTTT. Translation: CASTYGGAGTDTQYF.

The chain carries TRBV10-2 and TRBJ2-7, with TRBD1 identical over 7 bases. In germline, CDR1 is WSHSY, CDR2 SAAADI. V lost 3 bases, J lost 7 bases, and 12 bases stayed unmatched. The CDR3 totals 15 residues. The CDR3 DNA follows: TGCGCCAGCAGTGACCCACTCGTGTCACAGGGGGAGCAGTACTTC. Translation gives CASSDPLVSQGEQYF.

The chain combines TRBV20-1 with TRBJ2-1; TRBD2 matches 9 bases. Germline V gives CDR1 DFQATT, CDR2 SNEGSKA (reference sequence). V trimming: 4 bases; J trimming: 4 bases; junction bases outside the gene matches: 11. The CDR3 sequence is 16 residues long. CDR3 nucleotides: TGCAGTGCTACCTCAGCTAGCGGGATGAATTACAATGAGCAGTTCTTC. Translating it yields CSATSASGMNYNEQFF.

The chain joins TRBV6-5 to TRBJ2-1, with D possibly being TRBD1 or TRBD2 (5 bases each). Germline assignment: CDR1 MNHEY and CDR2 SVGAGI. The ends were cut back, 3 bases at V and 10 bases at J, with 10 bases in the middle. This CDR3 region has 12 residues. The CDR3 is CASSYGTDEQFF. The CDR3 nucleotides read TGTGCCAGCAGTTATGGGACGGACGAGCAGTTCTTC.

The chain uses TRBV4-1 and TRBJ2-1, with D tentatively TRBD2 (6 bases). The germline V gene encodes CDR1 MGHRA and CDR2 YSYEKL. The CDR3 spans 17 residues. Trimming took 6 bases from V and 4 from J, leaving 22 bases between them. CDR3 protein: CASSGGFSGATYNEQFF. CDR3 nucleotides: TGCGCCAGCAGTGGGGGGTTCTCTGGGGCAACATACAATGAGCAGTTCTTC.

The genes are TRBV30 and TRBJ2-1, with 7 bases matching TRBD2. This CDR3 has 15 residues. Germline V CDR1 and CDR2: GTSNPN, SVGIG (reference sequence). V was clipped by 0 bases and J by 2 bases; unmatched bases: 4. The CDR3 loop reads CAWSVGGRAYNEQFF. The DNA for the CDR3 is TGTGCCTGGAGTGTTGGTGGGAGGGCCTACAATGAGCAGTTCTTC. The entire variable domain, with the rest obtained from reference TRBV30 and TRBJ2-1, is as follows: SQTIHQWPATLVQPVGSPLSLECTVEGTSNPNLYWYRQAAGRGLQLLFYSVGIGQISSEVPQNLSASRPQDRQFILSSKKLLLSDSGFYLCAWSVGGRAYNEQFFGPGTRLTVL.

The J gene is TRBJ2-7, the V gene TRBV19; no firm D call. CDR1 is LNHDA and CDR2 is SQIVND in the germline V gene (reference sequence). V lost 3 bases to trimming and J lost 0 bases, with 9 bases between them. This CDR3 is 14 amino acids long. The CDR3 is CASSIGRSSYEQYF. CDR3 nucleotides: TGTGCCAGTAGTATTGGGCGGAGCTCCTACGAGCAGTACTTC. Combining the CDR3 with reference TRBV19 and TRBJ2-7 gives the whole variable domain DGGITQSPKYLFRKEGQNVTLSCEQNLNHDAMYWYRQDPGQGLRLIYYSQIVNDFQKGDIAEGYSVSREKKESFPLTVTSAQKNPTAFYLCASSIGRSSYEQYFGPGTRLTVT.

This clonotype appeared a single time. The chain couples TRBV7-9 to TRBJ2-7; TRBD2 is a possible D gene (6 bases). The V end was cut by 7 bases, the J end by 3 bases, with 13 bases between. This CDR3 is 13 amino acids long. Germline lookup yields CDR1 SEHNR and CDR2 FQNEAQ (reference sequence). This chain's CDR3 is CASNFLGGYEQYF. The DNA of the CDR3 is TGTGCCAGCAACTTTCTGGGGGGCTACGAGCAGTACTTC.

This clonotype was recorded a few times. This sequence joins TRBV10-3 and TRBJ2-1, with 7 nucleotides matching TRBD2. The CDR3 runs to 13 residues. The junction had 8 bases not matched to a gene; V was cut back by 9 bases and J by 6 bases. Per the germline V gene, CDR1 is ENHRY and CDR2 is SYGVKD. The CDR3 DNA follows: TGTGCCATGGGCGCGGGAGTCCCCAATGAGCAGTTCTTC. It codes for CAMGAGVPNEQFF.

The CDR3 DNA reads as TGTGCCAGCAGTTTGGCCCACACCGGGGAGCTGTTTTTT. Its protein product is CASSLAHTGELFF. The V call is TRBV27, the J call TRBJ2-2; the D is unclear. The CDR3 has 13 amino acids. Germline V lookup: CDR1 MNHEY, CDR2 SMNVEV (reference sequence). With 3 bases removed from V and 3 bases from J, the gap between germline ends came to 5 bases.

This clonotype was picked up a small number of times. For the CDR3, the DNA is TGTGCCAGCAGTCTTCCCAGGGGGCCTAACTATGGCTACACCTTC. It yields the protein CASSLPRGPNYGYTF. V is TRBV28 and J is TRBJ1-2, with 8 bases lining up with TRBD1. The germline CDR1 and CDR2 sequences are MDHEN and SYDVKM. V trimming: 5 bases; J trimming: 0 bases; junction bases outside the gene matches: 5. The CDR3 runs 15 residues.

This clonotype was counted many times. This chain uses TRBV7-2 with TRBJ2-1; TRBD1 aligns across 8 bases. This CDR3 is built from 15 residues. Germline V CDR1 and CDR2: SGHTA, FQGNSA. V lost 5 bases, J lost 7 bases, and 10 bases stayed unmatched. The CDR3 reads CASSQGQVVRNEQFF. The CDR3 DNA is TGTGCCAGCAGCCAGGGACAGGTCGTTAGAAATGAGCAGTTCTTC.

There are a few counts of this clonotype. The rearrangement joins TRBV5-1 to TRBJ1-2; the D is unclear. The V end lost 0 bases, the J end lost 8 bases, and 14 bases lay between the germline ends. Germline loops: CDR1 SGHRS, CDR2 YFSETQ. The CDR3 consists of 14 residues. The CDR3 DNA follows: TGCGCCAGCAGCTTGGCCCCCGGTCTGGAGGGCTACACCTTC. It specifies CASSLAPGLEGYTF.

This clonotype was seen more than once but under ten times. V and J are TRBV29-1 and TRBJ2-7; perhaps D is TRBD1 or TRBD2 (5 bases each). The germline V gene has CDR1 SQVTM and CDR2 ANQGSEA. CDR3 length equals 14 residues. V lost 3 bases to trimming and J lost 1 base, with 13 bases between them. For the CDR3, the DNA is TGCAGCGTTGAGGGGGTCGGAGGATCCTACGAGCAGTACTTC. Encoded protein: CSVEGVGGSYEQYF.

The chain has TRBV24-1 and TRBJ2-2; 8 nucleotides line up with TRBD1. This CDR3 region has 17 residues. The J segment lost 1 base and the V segment lost 3 bases, leaving 6 bases of the junction unmatched. The V gene's germline CDR1 is KGHDR and CDR2 SFDVKD. The chain's CDR3 is CATSDPPGTGNTGELFF. The CDR3 DNA is TGTGCCACCAGTGATCCCCCCGGGACAGGGAACACCGGGGAGCTGTTTTTT.

V gene TRBV21-1 combines with J gene TRBJ2-1; TRBD2 is taken as the D call from the table, unchecked against the DNA. TRBV21-1 is deemed a pseudogene. This CDR3 is built from 16 residues. As DNA, the CDR3 is TGTGCCAGCAGCAAACCTGGCGGGCCGGACTACAATGAGCAGTTCTTC. Amino acids: CASSKPGGPDYNEQFF.